Presented here are 27 T cell receptor beta chains from one specimen sequenced in a study of shared T cell receptors in the human thymus. The repertoire was sequenced with immunoSEQ multiplex PCR; TCRdb's copy has only in-frame clones and lacks some. The sample holds some 720,000 clones, approximately 90% seen once. The data were also submitted as part of a second study, on human thymus T cells.

The sequencing input was thymocytes. These receptor sequences come from a boy under three years old with a congenital heart defect.

The rearrangement joins TRBV19 to TRBJ2-5; 7 bases match TRBD1. The CDR3 sequence is 13 residues long. V shed 6 bases, J shed 5 bases, and the junction held 6 bases outside the gene matches. Germline CDR1 and CDR2: LNHDA and SQIVND (reference sequence). CDR3 sequence reads: CASRRQGWETQYF. CDR3 nucleotide sequence: TGTGCCAGTAGGAGACAGGGTTGGGAGACCCAGTACTTC.

The chain carries TRBV5-6 and TRBJ2-1; a possible D gene is TRBD1 (5 bases). The V and J ends lost 4 bases and 9 bases respectively, with 8 bases between them. The CDR3 loop spans 11 amino acids. The germline gives CDR1 SGHDT, CDR2 YYEEEE. CDR3 coding DNA: TGTGCCAGCAGCGATAGGGGTGAGCAGTTCTTC. It specifies CASSDRGEQFF.

This clone was picked up a small number of times. V usage is TRBV13 and J usage is TRBJ1-3; D is perhaps TRBD1 (5 bases). Germline values: CDR1 PRHDT, CDR2 FYEKMQ (reference sequence). V was pared by 0 bases and J by 4 bases, with 10 bases between. This CDR3 has 15 residues. This chain's CDR3 is CASSLGQGQGNTIYF. The DNA for the CDR3 is TGTGCCAGCAGCTTAGGGCAGGGTCAGGGAAACACCATATATTTT.

The chain carries TRBV6-6 and TRBJ1-1, with 9 nucleotides matching TRBD1. Trimming took 0 bases from V and 3 from J; bases not matched to a gene: 5. The CDR3 covers 16 residues. CDR1 and CDR2 (germline): MNHNY, SVGAGI (reference sequence). CDR3 sequence (DNA): TGTGCCAGCAGTTACTCGCAGGGACAGGGCGACACTGAAGCTTTCTTT. Its translation: CASSYSQGQGDTEAFF.

The chain combines TRBV5-1 with TRBJ2-7; D perhaps matches TRBD2 (6 bases). The germline V gene encodes CDR1 SGHRS and CDR2 YFSETQ. This CDR3 has 13 residues. The germline V and J ends were trimmed by 5 bases and 4 bases, with 13 bases remaining between them. CDR3 coding DNA: TGCGCCAGCAGTAGTGGGAGGCTATACGAGCAGTACTTC. This codes for CASSSGRLYEQYF.

The J gene is TRBJ2-7, the V gene TRBV10-3, with D perhaps TRBD1 (5 bases). Per germline, CDR1 ENHRY and CDR2 SYGVKD. V was shortened by 7 bases and J by 2 bases, with 15 bases between the two germline ends. The CDR3 runs to 14 residues. CDR3 in amino acids: CAIKSGLPAYEQYF. CDR3 nucleotides: TGTGCCATCAAATCAGGGCTCCCGGCCTACGAGCAGTACTTC.

The chain recombines TRBV19 with TRBJ1-1, with 7 positions matching TRBD1. Losses at the gene ends were 4 bases for V and 8 bases for J; bases not matched to a gene: 4. In germline, CDR1 is LNHDA, CDR2 SQIVND (reference sequence). The CDR3 loop spans 12 amino acids. The CDR3 nucleotides are TGTGCCAGTAGTAAACAGGGGACCGAAGCTTTCTTT. The encoded protein is CASSKQGTEAFF.

For the CDR3, the DNA is TGTGCCAGCAGAACACCGTTTGGGCCCCAGCATTTT. It specifies CASRTPFGPQHF. The V gene is TRBV6-6, the J gene TRBJ1-5; no clear D gene. V was shortened by 6 bases and J by 9 bases, with 12 bases between the two germline ends. CDR3 size: 12 residues. The V gene's germline CDR1 is MNHNY and CDR2 SVGAGI (reference sequence).

The chain links TRBV28 to TRBJ2-7; the match to TRBD1 covers 12 bases. The germline V gene has CDR1 MDHEN and CDR2 SYDVKM. J was trimmed by 2 bases and V by 4 bases; bases with no gene match: 6. The CDR3 runs 16 residues. The CDR3 DNA sequence: TGTGCCAGCAGTTCGGGACAGGGGGCTCTTCCCTACGAGCAGTACTTC. This gives the protein CASSSGQGALPYEQYF.

This rearrangement joins TRBV2 to TRBJ1-1; TRBD1 aligns across 7 bases. CDR1 is SNHLY, CDR2 FYNNEI, per germline. The CDR3 spans 14 residues. J lost 9 bases, V lost 7 bases, and 14 bases had no gene match. This chain's CDR3 is CASNPDRPAGKAFF. The CDR3 DNA is TGTGCCAGCAACCCGGACAGGCCTGCCGGGAAAGCTTTCTTT. The whole variable domain, filled in from reference TRBV2 and TRBJ1-1, reads EPEVTQTPSHQVTQMGQEVILRCVPISNHLYFYWYRQILGQKVEFLVSFYNNEISEKSEIFDDQFSVERPDGSNFTLKIRSTKLEDSAMYFCASNPDRPAGKAFFGQGTRLTVV.

The chain links TRBV10-1 to TRBJ2-5, with TRBD2 matching over 14 bases. Germline V gene data show CDR1 as WNHNN and CDR2 as SYGVQD (reference sequence). Losses at the gene ends were 6 bases for V and 2 bases for J; bases not matched to a gene: 8. CDR3 size: 17 residues. The CDR3 here is CASRGGLAGVGQETQYF. CDR3 coding DNA: TGCGCCAGCAGGGGGGGACTAGCGGGAGTAGGACAAGAGACCCAGTACTTC.

The chain carries TRBV28 and TRBJ2-3; the D gene is possibly TRBD1 (6 bases). V dropped 7 bases and J dropped 0 bases, with 23 bases sitting between them. Germline V lookup: CDR1 MDHEN, CDR2 SYDVKM. The CDR3 loop spans 18 amino acids. Here the CDR3 reads CASKRVTGPSPSTDTQYF. The CDR3 DNA is TGTGCCAGCAAAAGGGTGACAGGACCATCCCCTAGCACAGATACGCAGTATTTT. Combining the CDR3 with reference TRBV28 and TRBJ2-3 gives the whole variable domain DVKVTQSSRYLVKRTGEKVFLECVQDMDHENMFWYRQDPGLGLRLIYFSYDVKMKEKGDIPEGYSVSREKKERFSLILESASTNQTSMYLCASKRVTGPSPSTDTQYFGPGTRLTVL.

The chain combines TRBV19 with TRBJ1-5; TRBD1 agrees at 10 bases. Trimming removed 1 base from V and 1 base from J; junction bases left unmatched: 1. The germline gives CDR1 LNHDA, CDR2 SQIVND (reference sequence). The CDR3 loop spans 16 amino acids. CDR3 nucleotide sequence: TGTGCCAGTAGTATAGGGGACAGGGGCAGCAATCAGCCCCAGCATTTT. Residues: CASSIGDRGSNQPQHF.

The rearrangement links TRBV6-1 to TRBJ2-3, with D perhaps matching TRBD2 (7 bases). Germline values: CDR1 MNHNS, CDR2 SASEGT. The CDR3 is made up of 19 amino acids. Trimming shortened V by 2 bases and J by 5 bases, and 26 bases separated the two germline ends. In nucleotides, the CDR3 is TGTGCCAGCAGTGAACCTTCCCTCTCAGATAGGGGGGGACGAGATACGCAGTATTTT. Translated, it gives CASSEPSLSDRGGRDTQYF.

The rearrangement joins TRBV10-2 to TRBJ2-2; 9 bases align to TRBD2. V trimming: 6 bases; J trimming: 9 bases; junction bases outside the gene matches: 14. There are 16 residues in the CDR3. Germline-derived CDR1 and CDR2 are WSHSY and SAAADI. CDR3 sequence (DNA): TGCGCCAGCAGCTCGCCCCTAGCGGGATTAGACCGGGAGCTGTTTTTT. This encodes CASSSPLAGLDRELFF.

This rearrangement joins TRBV5-4 to TRBJ2-1, with 11 positions matching TRBD2. The length of the CDR3 is 14 residues. Germline CDR1 and CDR2: SGHNT and YYREEE (reference sequence). V shed 3 bases and J 6 bases; nucleotides not matched to a gene: 2. CDR3 residues: CASSSGTSGNEQFF. The DNA of the CDR3 is TGTGCCAGCAGCTCGGGGACTAGCGGCAATGAGCAGTTCTTC. The entire variable domain, with the rest obtained from reference TRBV5-4 and TRBJ2-1, is as follows: ETGVTQSPTHLIKTRGQQVTLRCSSQSGHNTVSWYQQALGQGPQFIFQYYREEENGRGNFPPRFSGLQFPNYSSELNVNALELDDSALYLCASSSGTSGNEQFFGPGTRLTVL.

The chain carries TRBV7-3 and TRBJ1-3; TRBD1 matches at 7 bases. With 1 base clipped from V and 8 bases from J, the junction kept 17 bases outside the gene matches. The length of the CDR3 is 18 residues. Looked up from germline, CDR1 is SGHTA and CDR2 is FQGTGA. CDR3 protein: CASSLIWRDSGGEDTIYF. The CDR3 DNA is TGTGCCAGCAGCTTAATTTGGCGGGACAGCGGGGGTGAGGACACCATATATTTT.

The chain carries TRBV19 and TRBJ2-5, with 10 bases lining up with TRBD2. CDR3 length: 14 residues. Per the germline V gene, CDR1 is LNHDA and CDR2 is SQIVND (reference sequence). The J segment lost 3 bases and the V segment lost 3 bases, leaving 1 base of the junction unmatched. CDR3 DNA sequence: TGTGCCAGTAGTATCCTAGCGGGAGAAGAGACCCAGTACTTC. This encodes CASSILAGEETQYF.

The chain uses TRBV7-2 and TRBJ2-5, with D tentatively TRBD1 (6 bases). Trimming took 2 bases from V and 2 from J, leaving 9 bases between them. CDR3 size: 14 residues. The germline gives CDR1 SGHTA, CDR2 FQGNSA. The CDR3 nucleotides read TGTGCCAGCAGCTTACGGGACACACAAGAGACCCAGTACTTC. Translated, it gives CASSLRDTQETQYF.

The V gene is TRBV19, the J gene TRBJ1-1; 8 nucleotides match TRBD1. This CDR3 has 15 amino acids. Germline-derived CDR1 and CDR2 are LNHDA and SQIVND (reference sequence). J was trimmed by 2 bases and V by 5 bases; bases with no gene match: 7. DNA of the CDR3: TGTGCCAGTAGTCGACAGGGGTCTCCTAACACTGAAGCTTTCTTT. This encodes CASSRQGSPNTEAFF.

The chain uses TRBV6-4 and TRBJ2-1, with a tentative D call TRBD1 (7 bases). The germline V and J ends were trimmed by 5 bases and 7 bases, with 24 bases remaining between them. This CDR3 is 17 amino acids long. Germline CDR1 reads MRHNA; CDR2 reads SNTAGT. The CDR3 loop reads CASSPDRRGVGMNEQFF. The DNA of the CDR3 is TGTGCCAGCAGTCCGGACAGGAGGGGGGTCGGGATGAATGAGCAGTTCTTC.

The rearrangement uses TRBV11-3 and TRBJ2-1; D might be TRBD2 (5 bases). Trimming cost V 5 bases and J 1 base, with 15 bases left between them. The germline gives CDR1 SGHNT, CDR2 YENEEA. This CDR3 spans 16 amino acids. The CDR3 reads CASSISLSGSYNEQFF. The CDR3 DNA reads as TGTGCCAGCAGCATCTCACTCAGCGGTTCCTACAATGAGCAGTTCTTC. The full variable domain, rest sourced from reference TRBV11-3 and TRBJ2-1, is EAGVVQSPRYKIIEKKQPVAFWCNPISGHNTLYWYLQNLGQGPELLIRYENEEAVDDSQLPKDRFSAERLKGVDSTLKIQPAELGDSAVYLCASSISLSGSYNEQFFGPGTRLTVL.

The genes are TRBV16 and TRBJ2-1, with D possibly TRBD2 on 5 matching bases. The CDR3 consists of 13 residues. The ends were cut back, 1 base at V and 6 bases at J, with 7 bases in the middle. The germline gives CDR1 KGHSY, CDR2 FQNENV. The CDR3 bases are TGTGCCAGCAGCCAATTCGGGATCAATGAGCAGTTCTTC. Its translation is CASSQFGINEQFF.

V usage is TRBV5-1 and J usage is TRBJ2-2, with 9 nucleotides matching TRBD2. CDR3 length: 16 residues. Germline CDR1 and CDR2: SGHRS and YFSETQ. V lost 3 bases, J lost 5 bases, and 8 bases stayed unmatched. In DNA, the CDR3 is TGCGCCAGCAGCTCCCCGGGAGCGGGAGGAACCGGGGAGCTGTTTTTT. It codes for CASSSPGAGGTGELFF.

The chain uses TRBV6-1 and TRBJ1-1; TRBD1 is a possible D gene (6 bases). Germline V gives CDR1 MNHNS, CDR2 SASEGT. With 6 bases removed from V and 1 base from J, the gap between germline ends came to 15 bases. The CDR3 covers 15 residues. CDR3 sequence (DNA): TGTGCCAGCAGCCGAACCTCGACAGGGAACACTGAAGCTTTCTTT. It encodes CASSRTSTGNTEAFF.

The V gene is TRBV30, the J gene TRBJ2-1; tentatively, D is TRBD1 (6 bases). The V gene lost 6 bases and the J gene lost 8 bases, with 17 bases spanning the gap. The germline CDR1 and CDR2 sequences are GTSNPN and SVGIG (reference sequence). This CDR3 spans 13 amino acids. DNA of the CDR3: TGTGCCTGCGCAGGGGCTGTGCGGCATGAGCAGTTCTTC. Translating gives CACAGAVRHEQFF.

The chain employs TRBV29-1 and TRBJ2-1; 8 nucleotides match TRBD2. After removal of 3 bases from V and 6 bases from J, the junction contained 16 bases not matched to a gene. Germline CDR1 reads SQVTM; CDR2 reads ANQGSEA. CDR3 length: 17 amino acids. CDR3 sequence (DNA): TGCAGCGTTGATACTGGTGGGCCCGGGACTAGATTCAATGAGCAGTTCTTC. Translating it yields CSVDTGGPGTRFNEQFF.